This T cell receptor (beta chain) was recorded in a study of blood T cells in healthy people across ages. The CDR3 is 17 residues long. The germline V gene has CDR1 SNHLY and CDR2 FYNNEI. Primed by a sample-barcoded 5' primer and a J-beta primer mix, a second PCR proceeded for roughly 7 to 11 cycles. TCRdb itself ran the 5' RACE reads through MiXCR, one entry per CDR3 protein. The sample carries under 1,000,000 distinct CDR3 sequences, about half recorded once. The genes are TRBV2 and TRBJ2-1; 11 positions agree with TRBD1. With the DNA end fitting TRBJ2-7 better, the J assignment may be wrong. The sample was blood. This sequence was found in an elderly man in good health. The CDR3 reads CASTDRGPSFTYNEQYF. CDR3 sequence (DNA): TGTGCCAGCACGGACAGGGGGCCCTCCTTCACCTACAATGAGCAGTACTTC.